Here is one TCR beta chain with its context. Its antigen remains unidentified. The data stem from a study of T cell clonality in common variable immunodeficiency. Whole-study findings and limits: Common variable immunodeficiency TCR beta sequences reportedly had fewer deletions and N-nucleotide insertions. T cell subpopulation sequencing would be needed to explain CVID clonality. Fewer TCRbeta clones were shared among CVID subjects than controls.

Equal genomic DNA amounts from CVID and control samples were sequenced. Assay used: immunoSEQ multiplex PCR; TCRdb lists only in-frame clones, some missing. The data show some 30,000 clones, with none appearing a single time. The sequence came from a person aged 18-70 years in good health. The sample taken for sequencing was peripheral blood mononuclear cells.

CDR3 protein: CASSPTLDTEAFF. The sequenced part of the CDR3 DNA is TGTGCCAGCAGCCCAACGTTAGACACTGAA. The chain carries TRBV11-2 and TRBJ1-1, with D unclear. The CDR3 end is not reached by the read, which stops 3 residues before it; the germline J gene fills it in. V lost 5 bases to trimming and J lost 3 bases, with 10 bases between them. In germline, CDR1 is SGHAT, CDR2 FQNNGV. This CDR3 region has 13 residues.